The next 5 T cell receptor beta chains were all read from a single sample in a study of regulatory T cells in long-lasting Graves disease. Assembly of TCR beta libraries relied on iRepertoire HTBI primers together with Arm-PCR of CDR3 regions. MiXCR, run by TCRdb on the multiplex PCR reads, gives a single entry per CDR3 protein. This table holds hundreds of thousands of distinct CDR3 sequences, over 20% found once. Time point given: persistent/refractory GD, antithyroid drugs over 5 years with positive TRAb. From RNA extracted from PBMCs, the TCR library was made. The sequenced sample was peripheral blood mononuclear cells (PBMCs), obtained when the disease was refractory, from a patient treated with antithyroid drugs. These receptors originate from a female donor with Graves disease.

This clonotype was detected only once. J is TRBJ2-1 and V is TRBV15; TRBD1 might be the D (5 bases). The CDR3 sequence is 15 residues long. Deletions cut 3 bases from V and 0 bases from J, with 9 bases between. Germline V lookup: CDR1 LNHNV, CDR2 YYDKDF (reference sequence). The CDR3 sequence: CATSSGAISYNEQFF. Written as DNA, the CDR3 is TGTGCCACCAGCAGTGGGGCGATCTCCTACAATGAGCAGTTCTTC.

CDR3 amino acids: CASSQDGFQSNEKLFF. DNA for the CDR3: TGTGCCAGCAGCCAAGATGGGTTTCAGAGTAATGAAAAACTGTTTTTT. The gene calls are TRBV3-1 and TRBJ1-4; no clear D. The ends were cut back, 0 bases at V and 4 bases at J, with 12 bases in the middle. Germline V gives CDR1 LGHDT, CDR2 YNNKEL (reference sequence). The CDR3 has 16 residues.

This clonotype was found a few times. Mismatch with germline at one junction end may stem from a read error. The CDR3 protein is CASRPPGQEVTF. The CDR3 coding sequence is TGTGCCAGCAGACCCCCGGGACAGGAAGTAACTTTC. This chain connects TRBV7-3 to TRBJ2-7, with 8 bases aligning to TRBD1. This CDR3 contains 12 residues. In germline, CDR1 is SGHTA, CDR2 FQGTGA.

This clonotype was found once. A read error may account for a junction end that differs from germline. The chain joins TRBV28 to TRBJ1-5, with D maybe TRBD1 (6 bases). Germline CDR1 reads MDHEN; CDR2 reads SYDVKM. This CDR3 comprises 14 residues. The CDR3 sequence: CACSLQGGNQPQHF. The CDR3 nucleotides read TGTGCCTGCAGTTTACAGGGCGGTAATCAGCCCCAGCATTTT.

This clonotype was detected ten times or more. This chain links TRBV6-2 or TRBV6-3 with TRBJ1-5; 9 nucleotides line up with TRBD1. CDR3 length: 14 residues. The germline gives CDR1 MNHEY, CDR2 SVGEGT. Trimming cost V 4 bases and J 7 bases; bases outside gene matches: 5. The CDR3 coding sequence is TGTGCCAGCAGTTCCGGGACAGGGCGCCAGCCCCAGCATTTT. This sequence encodes CASSSGTGRQPQHF.